The present entry profiles one TCR beta chain with its context. Its antigen is still unknown. The entry originates in a study of blood T cells in healthy people across ages. General observations from the study: Roughly linear declines in TCR beta diversity per million T cells occurred with age.

A J-beta primer mix and a sample-barcoded 5' primer were used in a second PCR of roughly 6 to 12 cycles. From each sample, at least 2.5 million paired-end reads containing CDR3 were obtained. TCRdb used MiXCR to reprocess the 5' RACE reads, holding one entry per CDR3 protein. The sample contains 1.4 million to 1.5 million distinct CDR3 sequences, 42% of which appear only once. Germline CDR1 DFQATT, CDR2 SNEGSKA (reference sequence). CDR3 length: 15 amino acids. V lost 1 base, J lost 4 bases, and 5 bases stayed unmatched. The rearrangement uses TRBV20-1 and TRBJ1-2, with 11 bases aligning to TRBD1. Sequences were obtained from blood. This TCR came from a woman under 30 in good health. The CDR3 DNA follows: TGCAGTGCTAGAGTACCGGGACAGGGGGGCTATGGCTACACCTTC. It is translated as CSARVPGQGGYGYTF.